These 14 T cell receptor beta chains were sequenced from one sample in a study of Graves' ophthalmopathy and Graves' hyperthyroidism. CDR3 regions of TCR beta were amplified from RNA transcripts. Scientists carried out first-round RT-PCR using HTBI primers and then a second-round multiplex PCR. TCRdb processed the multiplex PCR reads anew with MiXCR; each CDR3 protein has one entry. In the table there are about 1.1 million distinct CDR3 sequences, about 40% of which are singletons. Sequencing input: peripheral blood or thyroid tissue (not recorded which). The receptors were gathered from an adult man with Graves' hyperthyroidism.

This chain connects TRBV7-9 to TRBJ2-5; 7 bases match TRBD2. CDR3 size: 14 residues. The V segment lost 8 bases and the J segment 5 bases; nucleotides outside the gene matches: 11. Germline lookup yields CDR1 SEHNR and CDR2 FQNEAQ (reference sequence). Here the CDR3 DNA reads TGTGCCAGCTCATCGACTAGCTCCTGGGAGACCCAGTACTTC. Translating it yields CASSSTSSWETQYF.

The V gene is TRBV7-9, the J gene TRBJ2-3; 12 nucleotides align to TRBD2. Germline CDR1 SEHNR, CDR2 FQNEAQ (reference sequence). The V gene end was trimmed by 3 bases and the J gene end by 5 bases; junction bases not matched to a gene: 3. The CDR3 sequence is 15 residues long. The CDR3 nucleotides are TGTGCCAGCAGCTTGACTAGCGGGAGTGGAGATACGCAGTATTTT. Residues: CASSLTSGSGDTQYF. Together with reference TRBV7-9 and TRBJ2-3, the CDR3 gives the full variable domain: DTGVSQNPRHKITKRGQNVTFRCDPISEHNRLYWYRQTLGQGPEFLTYFQNEAQLEKSRLLSDRFSAERPKGSFSTLEIQRTEQGDSAMYLCASSLTSGSGDTQYFGPGTRLTVL.

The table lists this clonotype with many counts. As DNA, the CDR3 is TGTGCCAGCAGCCCGGCCCAGGGCGACTATGGCTACACCTTC. Amino acids: CASSPAQGDYGYTF. The rearrangement links TRBV6-4 to TRBJ1-2; the D gene is possibly TRBD1 (5 bases). Trimming removed 6 bases at V and 3 bases at J, with 14 bases between. Germline V lookup: CDR1 MRHNA, CDR2 SNTAGT. CDR3 size: 14 residues.

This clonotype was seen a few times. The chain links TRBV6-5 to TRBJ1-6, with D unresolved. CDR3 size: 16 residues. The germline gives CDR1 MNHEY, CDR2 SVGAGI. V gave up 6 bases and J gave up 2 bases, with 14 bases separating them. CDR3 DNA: TGTGCCAGCAGCGCTATGGGGAGTCCCTATAATTCACCCCTCCACTTT. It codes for CASSAMGSPYNSPLHF.

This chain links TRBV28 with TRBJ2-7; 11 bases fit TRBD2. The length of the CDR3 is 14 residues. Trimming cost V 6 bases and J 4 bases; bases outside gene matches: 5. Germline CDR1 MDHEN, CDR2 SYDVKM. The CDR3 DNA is TGTGCCAGCAGACTAGCGGGAGTTGGATACGAGCAGTACTTC. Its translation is CASRLAGVGYEQYF.

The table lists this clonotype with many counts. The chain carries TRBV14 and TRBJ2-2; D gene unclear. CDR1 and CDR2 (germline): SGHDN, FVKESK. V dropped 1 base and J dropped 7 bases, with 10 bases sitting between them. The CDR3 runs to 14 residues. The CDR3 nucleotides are TGTGCCAGCAGCCAAGCCATAGTCTACGGGGAGCTGTTTTTT. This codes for CASSQAIVYGELFF.

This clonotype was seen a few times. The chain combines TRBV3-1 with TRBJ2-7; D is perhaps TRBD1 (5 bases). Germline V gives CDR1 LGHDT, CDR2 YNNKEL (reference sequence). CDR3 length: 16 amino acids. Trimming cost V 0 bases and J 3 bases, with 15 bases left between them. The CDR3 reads CASSQDRTRHRYEQYF. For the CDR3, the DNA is TGTGCCAGCAGCCAAGACCGGACACGCCACCGCTACGAGCAGTACTTC.

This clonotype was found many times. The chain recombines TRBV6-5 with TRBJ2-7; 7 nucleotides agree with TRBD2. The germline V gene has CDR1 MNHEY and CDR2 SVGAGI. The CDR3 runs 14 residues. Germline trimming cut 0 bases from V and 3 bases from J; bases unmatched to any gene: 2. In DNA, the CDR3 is TGTGCCAGCAGTTACTCTAGGACTAGCTACGAGCAGTACTTC. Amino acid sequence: CASSYSRTSYEQYF.

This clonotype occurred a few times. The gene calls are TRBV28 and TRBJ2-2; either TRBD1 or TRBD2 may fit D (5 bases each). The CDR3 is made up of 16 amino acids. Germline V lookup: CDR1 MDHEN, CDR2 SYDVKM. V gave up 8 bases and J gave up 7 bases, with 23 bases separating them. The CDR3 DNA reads TGTGCCAGCGGCTCTAAGCGGTTGGGGGATCACGGGGAGCTGTTTTTT. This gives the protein CASGSKRLGDHGELFF.

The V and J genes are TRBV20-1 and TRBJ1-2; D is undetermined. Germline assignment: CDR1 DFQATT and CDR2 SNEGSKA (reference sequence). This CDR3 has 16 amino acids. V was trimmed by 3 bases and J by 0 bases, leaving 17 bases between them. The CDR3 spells CSARVRTRITNYGYTF. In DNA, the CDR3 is TGCAGTGCTAGGGTTCGTACCCGCATTACTAACTATGGCTACACCTTC.

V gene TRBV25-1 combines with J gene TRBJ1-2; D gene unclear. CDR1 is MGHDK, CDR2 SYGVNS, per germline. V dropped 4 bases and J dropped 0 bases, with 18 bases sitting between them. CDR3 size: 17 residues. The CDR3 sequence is CASSGETSGMANYGYTF. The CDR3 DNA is TGTGCCAGCAGTGGCGAAACTTCGGGGATGGCTAACTATGGCTACACCTTC.

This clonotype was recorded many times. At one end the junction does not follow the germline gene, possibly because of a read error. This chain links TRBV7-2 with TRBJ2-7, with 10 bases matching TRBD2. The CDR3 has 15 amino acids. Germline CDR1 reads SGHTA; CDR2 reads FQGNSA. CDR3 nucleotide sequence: TGTGCCAGCAGCCTAGCGGCTAGCGGGAGCTACGAGCAGTACTTC. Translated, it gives CASSLAASGSYEQYF.

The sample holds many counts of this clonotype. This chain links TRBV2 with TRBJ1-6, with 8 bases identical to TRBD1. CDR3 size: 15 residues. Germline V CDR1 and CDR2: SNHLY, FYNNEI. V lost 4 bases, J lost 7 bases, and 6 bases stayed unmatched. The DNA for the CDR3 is TGTGCCAGCAGTGCACAGGGGGTAGGGAATTCACCCCTCCACTTT. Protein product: CASSAQGVGNSPLHF.

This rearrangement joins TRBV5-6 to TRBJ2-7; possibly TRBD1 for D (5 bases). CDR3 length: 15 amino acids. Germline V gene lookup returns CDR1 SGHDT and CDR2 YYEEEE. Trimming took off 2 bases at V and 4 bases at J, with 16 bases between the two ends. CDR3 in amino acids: CASSFFGQGVYEQYF. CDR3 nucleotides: TGTGCCAGCAGCTTTTTCGGGCAGGGTGTGTACGAGCAGTACTTC.